This entry lists 27 T cell receptor beta chains sequenced from one sample in a study of blood T cell repertoires in COVID-19. Clones were sequenced by immunoSEQ multiplex PCR, and TCRdb holds only the in-frame ones, with some missing. The sample has approximately 300,000 clones; around 85% are singletons. Sequencing was performed on peripheral blood. These receptors all stem from a woman aged 45-65 years with active or convalescent COVID-19.

The chain has TRBV20-1 and TRBJ2-7; D is undetermined. This CDR3 spans 13 amino acids. Per the germline V gene, CDR1 is DFQATT and CDR2 is SNEGSKA (reference sequence). Trimming removed 3 bases at V and 6 bases at J, with 15 bases between. The CDR3 is CSASIQSSGEQYF. CDR3 sequence (DNA): TGCAGTGCTAGTATCCAGTCCTCTGGCGAGCAGTACTTC.

This sequence joins TRBV11-2 and TRBJ2-7; a weak D match, TRBD1 (5 bases). This CDR3 has 16 residues. V was cut by 5 bases and J by 6 bases, with 23 bases left in between. Germline CDR1 reads SGHAT; CDR2 reads FQNNGV. CDR3: CASSPSFRGKVGEQYF. CDR3 sequence (DNA): TGTGCCAGCAGCCCGAGCTTTAGGGGAAAGGTCGGCGAGCAGTACTTC.

There are a few counts of this clone. Other DNA variants within this sample encode the same CDR3. The chain is built from TRBV5-1 and TRBJ1-6; tentative D call: TRBD1 (6 bases). The CDR3 is made up of 14 amino acids. V was shortened by 0 bases and J by 7 bases, with 8 bases between the two germline ends. The germline CDR1 and CDR2 sequences are SGHRS and YFSETQ. CDR3 DNA sequence: TGCGCCAGCAGCTTGGGCAGGGGAAATTCACCCCTCCACTTT. It is translated as CASSLGRGNSPLHF. Full variable domain (rest looked up from reference TRBV5-1 and TRBJ1-6): KAGVTQTPRYLIKTRGQQVTLSCSPISGHRSVSWYQQTPGQGLQFLFEYFSETQRNKGNFPGRFSGRQFSNSRSEMNVSTLELGDSALYLCASSLGRGNSPLHFGNGTRLTVT.

V is TRBV5-1 and J is TRBJ1-2; TRBD1 might be the D (6 bases). The CDR3 covers 16 residues. The germline V and J ends were trimmed by 3 bases and 3 bases, with 18 bases remaining between them. The germline V gene has CDR1 SGHRS and CDR2 YFSETQ. The CDR3 bases are TGCGCCAGCAGCTCGGTTATGGGGGCGCGGGACTATGGCTACACCTTC. It codes for CASSSVMGARDYGYTF.

This clone appeared a single time. The chain has TRBV7-9 and TRBJ1-4; no reliable D call. Germline-derived CDR1 and CDR2 are SEHNR and FQNEAQ (reference sequence). This CDR3 region has 14 residues. Trimming pared 2 bases from V and 8 bases from J, leaving 12 bases between. Here the CDR3 DNA reads TGTGCCAGCAGCTTAAACGGGGTTTGGGAAAAACTGTTTTTT. Protein sequence: CASSLNGVWEKLFF. The whole variable domain, remainder taken from reference TRBV7-9 and TRBJ1-4, is DTGVSQNPRHKITKRGQNVTFRCDPISEHNRLYWYRQTLGQGPEFLTYFQNEAQLEKSRLLSDRFSAERPKGSFSTLEIQRTEQGDSAMYLCASSLNGVWEKLFFGSGTQLSVL.

This chain links TRBV9 with TRBJ2-1; 7 nucleotides agree with TRBD2. With V trimmed by 0 bases and J by 7 bases, 7 bases remained unmatched. The CDR3 runs 15 residues. Germline CDR1 is SGDLS and CDR2 is YYNGEE. In DNA, the CDR3 is TGTGCCAGCAGCGTAGGTGCGGGAGTGGGAAATGAGCAGTTCTTC. It encodes CASSVGAGVGNEQFF. Supplemented by reference TRBV9 and TRBJ2-1, the full variable domain reads DSGVTQTPKHLITATGQRVTLRCSPRSGDLSVYWYQQSLDQGLQFLIQYYNGEERAKGNILERFSAQQFPDLHSELNLSSLELGDSALYFCASSVGAGVGNEQFFGPGTRLTVL.

V is TRBV7-9 and J is TRBJ1-1, with D possibly matching TRBD1 (5 bases). Looked up from germline, CDR1 is SEHNR and CDR2 is FQNEAQ (reference sequence). Trimming pared 5 bases from V and 1 base from J, leaving 23 bases between. The CDR3 has 18 residues. The CDR3, as DNA: TGTGCCAGCAGCCCAGCGGCGGGGACCCGGCCGGGGAACACTGAAGCTTTCTTT. Translated: CASSPAAGTRPGNTEAFF.

The chain carries TRBV7-8 and TRBJ2-5; no definite D call. V was clipped by 5 bases and J by 5 bases, with 18 bases between them. The CDR3 sequence is 15 residues long. Germline assignment: CDR1 SGHVS and CDR2 FQNEAQ. CDR3 region: CASSPRRGEKETQYF. CDR3 bases: TGTGCCAGCAGCCCCCGGCGAGGCGAGAAGGAGACCCAGTACTTC.

This sequence joins TRBV4-2 and TRBJ2-7; D is possibly TRBD2 (5 bases). The CDR3 is 15 amino acids. With 0 bases removed from V and 2 bases from J, the gap between germline ends came to 11 bases. Germline V gives CDR1 LGHNA, CDR2 YNFKEQ. DNA for the CDR3: TGTGCCAGCAGCCAAGATCTAGCTTTAACCTACGAGCAGTACTTC. Its translation: CASSQDLALTYEQYF.

This chain links TRBV29-1 with TRBJ2-5; TRBD2 aligns across 12 bases. In germline, CDR1 is SQVTM, CDR2 ANQGSEA. V shed 1 base and J 2 bases; nucleotides not matched to a gene: 5. The CDR3 totals 16 residues. CDR3 sequence (DNA): TGCAGCGTTGAAGGGACTAGCGGGGAAGCACAAGAGACCCAGTACTTC. Encoded protein: CSVEGTSGEAQETQYF.

This clone was counted once. The rearrangement links TRBV7-8 to TRBJ1-4; no clear D gene. CDR1 SGHVS and CDR2 FQNEAQ come from the germline V gene. This CDR3 is 15 amino acids long. The V and J ends lost 1 base and 0 bases respectively, with 6 bases between them. CDR3 protein: CASSLDRATNEKLFF. The CDR3 coding sequence is TGTGCCAGCAGCTTAGACCGAGCAACTAATGAAAAACTGTTTTTT.

V gene TRBV3-1 (or the pseudogene TRBV3-2) combines with J gene TRBJ1-1; 7 bases are shared with TRBD1. There are 14 residues in the CDR3. J was trimmed by 3 bases and V by 5 bases; bases with no gene match: 6. The germline V gene encodes CDR1 LGHDT and CDR2 YNNKEL (reference sequence). CDR3 protein: CASSKTGRDTEAFF. CDR3 in DNA: TGTGCCAGCAGCAAGACAGGGCGGGACACTGAAGCTTTCTTT.

The rearrangement uses TRBV2 and TRBJ2-4; 7 nucleotides line up with TRBD2. Losses at the gene ends were 2 bases for V and 0 bases for J; bases not matched to a gene: 7. Per the germline V gene, CDR1 is SNHLY and CDR2 is FYNNEI. The CDR3 runs to 17 residues. The CDR3 DNA sequence: TGTGCCAGCAGTGAACGTTCAGCGGGGTTAGCCAAAAACATTCAGTACTTC. Amino acid sequence: CASSERSAGLAKNIQYF.

This chain joins TRBV7-3 and TRBJ1-1; unclear D gene. In germline, CDR1 is SGHTA, CDR2 FQGTGA. Trimming left V 3 bases short and J 1 base short, with 6 bases between. The CDR3 spans 13 residues. The CDR3 bases are TGTGCCAGCAGCTTCCACGGGAACACTGAAGCTTTCTTT. As protein: CASSFHGNTEAFF.

The chain is built from TRBV24-1 and TRBJ2-1; the match to TRBD2 covers 13 bases. V gave up 5 bases and J gave up 6 bases; unmatched junction bases: 9. The CDR3 has 17 residues. Germline CDR1 and CDR2: KGHDR and SFDVKD. The CDR3 protein is CATSALRTSGSSNEQFF. The DNA for the CDR3 is TGTGCCACCAGTGCCCTGCGGACTAGCGGGAGCTCCAATGAGCAGTTCTTC.

This clone was observed a few times. This chain connects TRBV5-8 to TRBJ2-2, with 9 bases that match TRBD2. Trimming at V came to 3 bases and at J to 2 bases, leaving 2 bases not matched to a gene. This CDR3 comprises 15 residues. The germline V gene encodes CDR1 SGHTS and CDR2 YDEGEE. CDR3: CASSSGLANTGELFF. CDR3 nucleotides: TGTGCCAGCAGCTCGGGACTAGCCAACACCGGGGAGCTGTTTTTT. Full variable domain (missing parts from reference TRBV5-8 and TRBJ2-2): EAGVTQSPTHLIKTRGQQATLRCSPISGHTSVYWYQQALGLGLQFLLWYDEGEERNRGNFPPRFSGRQFPNYSSELNVNALELEDSALYLCASSSGLANTGELFFGEGSRLTVL.

The chain carries TRBV19 and TRBJ2-1, with TRBD1 matching over 8 bases. Germline loops: CDR1 LNHDA, CDR2 SQIVND (reference sequence). V lost 4 bases, J lost 0 bases, and 5 bases stayed unmatched. The CDR3 length is 16 residues. Here the CDR3 DNA reads TGTGCCAGTAGTAGCGACAGGGGTTTCTCCTACAATGAGCAGTTCTTC. Residues: CASSSDRGFSYNEQFF. Full variable domain (missing parts from reference TRBV19 and TRBJ2-1): DGGITQSPKYLFRKEGQNVTLSCEQNLNHDAMYWYRQDPGQGLRLIYYSQIVNDFQKGDIAEGYSVSREKKESFPLTVTSAQKNPTAFYLCASSSDRGFSYNEQFFGPGTRLTVL.

This rearrangement joins TRBV5-6 to TRBJ1-2; the D gene is possibly TRBD1 (5 bases). The V gene's germline CDR1 is SGHDT and CDR2 YYEEEE. V dropped 5 bases and J dropped 5 bases, with 16 bases sitting between them. The CDR3 contains 14 residues. CDR3 loop: CASRFPFRGYGYTF. For the CDR3, the DNA is TGTGCCAGCAGGTTTCCCTTCCGGGGGTATGGCTACACCTTC.

In this sample, this clone turned up a few times. The V gene is TRBV5-1, the J gene TRBJ1-1; 9 nucleotides match TRBD1. V lost 3 bases and J lost 2; bases outside the gene matches: 11. Germline V gene sequence: CDR1 SGHRS, CDR2 YFSETQ. The CDR3 contains 17 residues. DNA for the CDR3: TGCGCCAGCAGCTCGCACTTTCCGGACAGGGGTAACACTGAAGCTTTCTTT. Translating gives CASSSHFPDRGNTEAFF. The entire variable domain, with the rest obtained from reference TRBV5-1 and TRBJ1-1, is as follows: KAGVTQTPRYLIKTRGQQVTLSCSPISGHRSVSWYQQTPGQGLQFLFEYFSETQRNKGNFPGRFSGRQFSNSRSEMNVSTLELGDSALYLCASSSHFPDRGNTEAFFGQGTRLTVV.

The J gene is TRBJ1-2, the V gene TRBV7-9; D possibly corresponds to TRBD1 (6 bases). This CDR3 is built from 16 residues. V lost 3 bases and J lost 2, with 16 bases in between. The germline CDR1 and CDR2 sequences are SEHNR and FQNEAQ (reference sequence). The CDR3 spells CASSFPGQRANYGYTF. CDR3 DNA: TGTGCCAGCAGCTTCCCCGGACAGCGTGCAAACTATGGCTACACCTTC.

The chain employs TRBV7-2 and TRBJ2-5; TRBD1 matches at 10 bases. The CDR3 extends over 16 amino acids. The V and J ends lost 3 bases and 4 bases, in that order; junction bases with no gene match: 8. Germline V gives CDR1 SGHTA, CDR2 FQGNSA. CDR3 bases: TGTGCCAGCAGCTTTAGAAGGACAGGGGGGAGAGAGACCCAGTACTTC. Protein: CASSFRRTGGRETQYF. Filled out from reference TRBV7-2 and TRBJ2-5, the complete variable domain reads GAGVSQSPSNKVTEKGKDVELRCDPISGHTALYWYRQSLGQGLEFLIYFQGNSAPDKSGLPSDRFSAERTGGSVSTLTIQRTQQEDSAVYLCASSFRRTGGRETQYFGPGTRLLVL.

The chain employs TRBV4-1 and TRBJ1-2; TRBD1 matches at 7 bases. The CDR3 has 15 residues. The germline V gene encodes CDR1 MGHRA and CDR2 YSYEKL. Trimming at V came to 0 bases and at J to 8 bases, leaving 9 bases not matched to a gene. This chain's CDR3 is CASSQDLQGIRGYTF. For the CDR3, the DNA is TGCGCCAGCAGCCAAGATTTACAGGGGATACGAGGCTACACCTTC.

CDR3 sequence (DNA): TGTGCCAGCATGCCGCGCGGCATGAACACTGAAGCTTTCTTT. This gives the protein CASMPRGMNTEAFF. The rearrangement joins TRBV6-5 to TRBJ1-1; no reliable D call. This CDR3 comprises 14 residues. Deletions cut 7 bases from V and 0 bases from J, with 12 bases between. Germline values: CDR1 MNHEY, CDR2 SVGAGI.

This rearrangement joins TRBV11-2 to TRBJ1-1; no definite D call. Trimming removed 0 bases from V and 7 bases from J, with 15 bases in between. Germline CDR1 and CDR2: SGHAT and FQNNGV. The CDR3 contains 15 residues. As DNA, the CDR3 is TGTGCCAGCAGCTTAGACAATAGGGCAGGACTTGAAGCTTTCTTT. As protein: CASSLDNRAGLEAFF.

Concerning this clone itself: Distinct nucleotide sequences in the sample also encode this CDR3. The V gene is TRBV6-5, the J gene TRBJ2-5; D call uncertain. This CDR3 region has 13 residues. V was trimmed by 4 bases and J by 2 bases, leaving 8 bases between them. Germline V gene sequence: CDR1 MNHEY, CDR2 SVGAGI. The CDR3 DNA follows: TGTGCCAGCAGTTCTCAGGTTCAAGAGACCCAGTACTTC. Its protein product is CASSSQVQETQYF.

The genes are TRBV19 and TRBJ1-3; 9 nucleotides match TRBD1. The J segment lost 2 bases and the V segment lost 5 bases, leaving 10 bases of the junction unmatched. There are 17 residues in the CDR3. Germline values: CDR1 LNHDA, CDR2 SQIVND (reference sequence). The CDR3 DNA is TGTGCCAGTAGTCAAGGGACAGGGAGTTTCGCTGGAAACACCATATATTTT. It specifies CASSQGTGSFAGNTIYF.

V and J are TRBV6-5 and TRBJ2-7; D possibly corresponds to TRBD1 (6 bases). The germline V gene encodes CDR1 MNHEY and CDR2 SVGAGI. This CDR3 comprises 13 residues. V was shortened by 8 bases and J by 2 bases, with 13 bases between the two germline ends. The CDR3: CASVPGVAYEQYF. For the CDR3, the DNA is TGTGCCAGCGTTCCAGGGGTCGCCTACGAGCAGTACTTC.